The 13 T cell receptor beta chains below were found in one sample sequenced in a study of blood T cell repertoires in COVID-19. Method: immunoSEQ multiplex PCR; TCRdb's copy keeps in-frame clones and lacks some. The table shows about 140,000 clones, with around 82% occurring only once. The sample comprised peripheral blood. These receptors all come from an older woman with acute or convalescent COVID-19.

This chain links TRBV2 with TRBJ2-7; the match to TRBD1 covers 9 bases. Losses at the gene ends were 7 bases for V and 4 bases for J; bases not matched to a gene: 2. The CDR3 has 12 residues. Germline V gene sequence: CDR1 SNHLY, CDR2 FYNNEI. DNA of the CDR3: TGTGCCAGCATAGGACAGGGGTACGAGCAGTACTTC. Protein sequence: CASIGQGYEQYF.

This clone occurred once. The chain recombines TRBV9 with TRBJ2-6; unclear D gene. This CDR3 is 14 amino acids long. V shed 3 bases and J shed 0 bases, with 4 bases lying between them. Germline lookup yields CDR1 SGDLS and CDR2 YYNGEE. The CDR3 spells CASSGHSGANVLTF. CDR3 DNA: TGTGCCAGCAGCGGACACTCTGGGGCCAACGTCCTGACTTTC.

The V call is TRBV30, the J call TRBJ1-1; D unclear. V lost 2 bases, J lost 2 bases, and 15 bases lay in between. CDR1 and CDR2 (germline): GTSNPN, SVGIG (reference sequence). The CDR3 has 15 residues. CDR3 nucleotide sequence: TGTGCCTGGAGTATGGTGGGCAAGTCAAACACTGAAGCTTTCTTT. It translates to CAWSMVGKSNTEAFF.

This chain links TRBV27 with TRBJ1-1; weak D call: TRBD1 (6 bases). Looked up from germline, CDR1 is MNHEY and CDR2 is SMNVEV (reference sequence). The CDR3 has 14 residues. V gave up 5 bases and J gave up 2 bases, with 12 bases separating them. The CDR3 sequence is CASSPRTANTEAFF. In nucleotides, the CDR3 is TGTGCCAGCAGTCCAAGGACAGCCAACACTGAAGCTTTCTTT.

This chain links TRBV5-1 with TRBJ1-2, with TRBD1 identical over 7 bases. The germline gives CDR1 SGHRS, CDR2 YFSETQ. The CDR3 is 15 residues long. The J segment lost 2 bases and the V segment lost 0 bases, leaving 4 bases of the junction unmatched. The CDR3 region is CASSLARGANYGYTF. CDR3 bases: TGCGCCAGCAGCTTGGCCAGGGGGGCGAACTATGGCTACACCTTC.

CDR3 nucleotides: TGTGCCAGCAGCCCGGTAGCGGGAATGGTACACGAGCAGTACTTC. Translating it yields CASSPVAGMVHEQYF. The chain combines TRBV5-4 with TRBJ2-7; 8 bases align to TRBD2. The ends lost 4 bases at V and 5 bases at J; junction bases unmatched: 11. CDR1 and CDR2 (germline): SGHNT, YYREEE (reference sequence). This CDR3 comprises 15 residues.

This chain connects TRBV5-1 to TRBJ1-1; 7 nucleotides align to TRBD1. The CDR3 covers 15 residues. The junction had 4 bases not matched to a gene; V was cut back by 1 base and J by 1 base. The germline gives CDR1 SGHRS, CDR2 YFSETQ. The CDR3 spells CASSLIGTANTEAFF. The CDR3 coding sequence is TGCGCCAGCAGCTTGATCGGGACAGCGAACACTGAAGCTTTCTTT.

The chain recombines TRBV5-1 with TRBJ2-1; 8 nucleotides match TRBD2. Germline V lookup: CDR1 SGHRS, CDR2 YFSETQ. J lost 3 bases, V lost 3 bases, and 5 bases had no gene match. The CDR3 sequence is 15 residues long. CDR3 coding DNA: TGCGCCAGCAGCTCAACCGGGACTAGCTACAATGAGCAGTTCTTC. Its translation: CASSSTGTSYNEQFF.

The gene calls are TRBV3-1 (or the pseudogene TRBV3-2) and TRBJ2-2; 10 nucleotides line up with TRBD2. CDR3 length: 16 amino acids. Germline V CDR1 and CDR2: LGHDT, YNNKEL (reference sequence). The V gene end was trimmed by 4 bases and the J gene end by 0 bases; junction bases not matched to a gene: 2. In nucleotides, the CDR3 is TGTGCCAGCAGCCTAGGACTAGCGGCGAACACCGGGGAGCTGTTTTTT. The encoded protein is CASSLGLAANTGELFF.

The rearrangement links TRBV11-3 to TRBJ2-7, with TRBD2 as a possible D gene (7 bases). CDR1 is SGHNT, CDR2 YENEEA, per germline. This CDR3 has 18 amino acids. Trimming stripped 7 bases from V and 1 base from J, with 26 bases between. The CDR3 region has the DNA TGTGCCAGCACCAGAGGGCCGTTCGGGGGGCCAGTGTCCTACGAGCAGTACTTC. It codes for CASTRGPFGGPVSYEQYF.

The CDR3 nucleotides read TGTGCCCCCCCGGGGGTCGGGGAAGGCCATTCCTCCCCAAATGCTTTCTTT. As protein: CAPPGVGEGHSSPNAFF. V and J are TRBV28 and TRBJ1-1, with D perhaps TRBD1 (5 bases). CDR1 and CDR2 from the germline V gene are MDHEN and SYDVKM. V was shortened by 11 bases and J by 11 bases, with 36 bases between the two germline ends. This CDR3 is built from 17 residues. Drawing the rest from reference TRBV28 and TRBJ1-1, the complete variable domain is DVKVTQSSRYLVKRTGEKVFLECVQDMDHENMFWYRQDPGLGLRLIYFSYDVKMKEKGDIPEGYSVSREKKERFSLILESASTNQTSMYLCAPPGVGEGHSSPNAFFGQGTRLTVV.

The V gene is TRBV15, the J gene TRBJ1-6, with 10 bases aligning to TRBD1. V lost 8 bases and J lost 9; bases outside the gene matches: 4. The CDR3 loop spans 13 amino acids. The germline gives CDR1 LNHNV, CDR2 YYDKDF (reference sequence). The CDR3 is CATAGTGVSPLHF. The CDR3 DNA follows: TGTGCCACCGCCGGGACAGGGGTTTCACCCCTCCACTTT.

This clone was detected a few times. The chain couples TRBV18 to TRBJ1-3; D not certain. The germline V and J ends were trimmed by 3 bases and 0 bases, with 6 bases remaining between them. CDR1 and CDR2 from the germline V gene are KGHSH and LQKENI. The CDR3 length is 14 residues. CDR3 DNA sequence: TGTGCCAGCTCACCCGGTTTCTCTGGAAACACCATATATTTT. Protein product: CASSPGFSGNTIYF.